This T cell receptor (beta chain) was identified in a study of neoadjuvant anti-PD-1 for oral cavity cancer. Produced via immunoSEQ multiplex PCR; TCRdb's table is partial and in-frame only. The data contain 13,000 to 15,000 clones, around 80% of them seen just once; the ten biggest clones take up around 2.5%. Study conclusions and caveats: Higher pretreatment blood Treg/Th17 ratios correlated with higher pretreatment blood and lower post-treatment tumor TCRbeta clonality.

The germline gives CDR1 SEHNR, CDR2 FQNEAQ (reference sequence). This CDR3 has 13 residues. Deletions cut 4 bases from V and 10 bases from J, with 14 bases between. Time point given: after neoadjuvant nivolumab, at surgical resection. About this clone itself: Its antigen is currently unknown.

The chain couples TRBV7-9 to TRBJ2-1, with D maybe TRBD2 (5 bases). The sequencing used PBMCs, collected after nivolumab (anti-PD-1) treatment. This receptor was identified in a person between 40 and 85 years old with oral cavity squamous cell carcinoma. The CDR3 DNA follows: TGTGCCAGCAGCTCTACCCTAGCTTCGGAGCAGTTCTTC. It translates to CASSSTLASEQFF.